The 25 T cell receptor beta chains reported below all come from one sample, sequenced in a study of cytomegalovirus exposure and HLA in healthy donors. The study ran its PCR with 60 Vbeta and 13 Jbeta primers. Clones were read by immunoSEQ multiplex PCR, and TCRdb kept only the in-frame ones, dropping some. Seen here are 35,000 to 40,000 clones, roughly 90% observed once, and the top ten hold approximately 2.6%. Sequenced input: PBMCs. These receptor sequences come from a woman between 18 and 29 years old in good health and CMV-seronegative.

The chain links TRBV5-6 to TRBJ2-7; 9 nucleotides align to TRBD2. The CDR3 extends over 16 amino acids. Unmatched junction bases numbered 8, after V lost 0 bases and J lost 4 bases. Germline CDR1 is SGHDT and CDR2 is YYEEEE. The CDR3 loop reads CASSLGLGSGSYEQYF. Written as DNA, the CDR3 is TGTGCCAGCAGCTTGGGTCTGGGTAGCGGGAGTTACGAGCAGTACTTC.

The chain recombines TRBV28 with TRBJ2-5, with TRBD1 as a possible D gene (5 bases). The J call may be mistaken, given a closer DNA end match to TRBJ2-7. Germline V CDR1 and CDR2: MDHEN, SYDVKM. This CDR3 region has 17 residues. The CDR3 DNA follows: TGTGCCAGCAGTTCGGGCTTTCTAGGAACAGGAGCCTACGAGCAGTACTTC. Residues: CASSSGFLGTGAYEQYF.

The chain joins TRBV7-9 to TRBJ1-2; 8 nucleotides agree with TRBD1. The CDR3 is 16 residues long. V trimming: 4 bases; J trimming: 2 bases; junction bases outside the gene matches: 9. The V gene's germline CDR1 is SEHNR and CDR2 FQNEAQ (reference sequence). The CDR3 region is CASSSFLTGANYGYTF. The CDR3 nucleotides are TGTGCCAGCAGCTCATTTTTGACAGGGGCAAACTATGGCTACACCTTC.

V and J are TRBV18 and TRBJ2-7, with D perhaps matching TRBD2 (7 bases). From germline, CDR1 is KGHSH and CDR2 LQKENI. CDR3 length equals 15 residues. Trimming pared 3 bases from V and 6 bases from J, leaving 18 bases between. In DNA form, the CDR3 reads TGTGCCAGCTCACCCGTTAGTAGTAGGGGGGGCGAGCAGTACTTC. It encodes CASSPVSSRGGEQYF. Full variable domain (outside the CDR3, taken from reference TRBV18 and TRBJ2-7): NAGVMQNPRHLVRRRGQEARLRCSPMKGHSHVYWYRQLPEEGLKFMVYLQKENIIDESGMPKERFSAEFPKEGPSILRIQQVVRGDSAAYFCASSPVSSRGGEQYFGPGTRLTVT.

J is TRBJ2-1 and V is TRBV4-2, with 9 nucleotides matching TRBD2. Germline V gene lookup returns CDR1 LGHNA and CDR2 YNFKEQ. V shed 1 base, J shed 4 bases, and the junction held 8 bases outside the gene matches. The CDR3 has 17 residues. CDR3: CASSQVSLAGIYNEQFF. Written as DNA, the CDR3 is TGTGCCAGCAGCCAAGTGTCCCTAGCGGGGATTTACAATGAGCAGTTCTTC.

This chain connects TRBV4-2 to TRBJ2-2, with TRBD1 as a possible D gene (5 bases). The CDR3 runs 18 residues. CDR1 and CDR2 (germline): LGHNA, YNFKEQ. Between the trimmed V and J ends, which lost 4 bases and 1 base, there was a span of 19 bases. The CDR3 nucleotides are TGTGCCAGCAGCCTCCTTGAAGGGGTCAGGATGAACACCGGGGAGCTGTTTTTT. Encoded protein: CASSLLEGVRMNTGELFF.

The chain employs TRBV7-9 and TRBJ1-5; the D gene is possibly TRBD1 (6 bases). The V gene lost 5 bases and the J gene lost 0 bases, with 11 bases spanning the gap. The V gene's germline CDR1 is SEHNR and CDR2 FQNEAQ (reference sequence). CDR3 length: 15 residues. The CDR3 protein is CASSRAGDSNQPQHF. DNA for the CDR3: TGTGCCAGCAGCCGGGCAGGGGATAGCAATCAGCCCCAGCATTTT.

This chain connects TRBV9 to TRBJ1-3; TRBD1 is a possible D gene (6 bases). CDR3 size: 14 residues. Germline V lookup: CDR1 SGDLS, CDR2 YYNGEE. Between the trimmed V and J ends, which lost 0 bases and 3 bases, there was a span of 7 bases. The CDR3 region is CASSVGTVGNTIYF. In DNA form, the CDR3 reads TGTGCCAGCAGCGTAGGGACAGTTGGAAACACCATATATTTT.

CDR3 bases: TGTGCCAGCAGCCCCGGGGCGGGGATTGGTGAGCAGTTCTTC. Protein: CASSPGAGIGEQFF. The chain uses TRBV7-6 and TRBJ2-1, with D tentatively TRBD2 (6 bases). CDR3 length: 14 residues. V lost 5 bases and J lost 9, with 17 bases in between. In germline, CDR1 is SGHVS, CDR2 FNYEAQ.

This chain links TRBV11-2 with TRBJ1-6; D gene uncertain. The germline V gene has CDR1 SGHAT and CDR2 FQNNGV. Trimming left V 4 bases short and J 9 bases short, with 13 bases between. The CDR3 length is 14 residues. The CDR3 region has the DNA TGTGCCAGCAGCTCAGCGGTCTGGGGTTCACCCCTCCACTTT. Amino acid sequence: CASSSAVWGSPLHF.

The chain uses TRBV5-6 and TRBJ1-2, with D hard to call. The ends were cut back, 4 bases at V and 4 bases at J, with 11 bases in the middle. This CDR3 is built from 13 residues. Germline values: CDR1 SGHDT, CDR2 YYEEEE. Here the CDR3 DNA reads TGTGCCAGCAGCGGCGGAGGGAGCTATGGCTACACCTTC. Translation: CASSGGGSYGYTF.

The rearrangement uses TRBV6-6 and TRBJ2-1; 10 bases are a match to TRBD2. The CDR3 runs 16 residues. Germline V lookup: CDR1 MNHNY, CDR2 SVGAGI (reference sequence). Trimming took 5 bases from V and 4 from J; bases not matched to a gene: 8. DNA for the CDR3: TGTGCCAGCAGTCCCAGTCGAGCGGGAGGGTACAATGAGCAGTTCTTC. Translated, it gives CASSPSRAGGYNEQFF.

The V call is TRBV4-1, the J call TRBJ2-7; D call uncertain. The V end lost 0 bases, the J end lost 0 bases, and 15 bases lay between the germline ends. The CDR3 contains 17 residues. Germline V gene lookup returns CDR1 MGHRA and CDR2 YSYEKL. The CDR3 sequence is CASSQDLSPTTSYEQYF. CDR3 in DNA: TGCGCCAGCAGCCAAGATCTGTCCCCCACTACCTCCTACGAGCAGTACTTC.

The genes are TRBV5-5 and TRBJ2-1; 9 bases are a match to TRBD2. Germline assignment: CDR1 SGHKS and CDR2 YYEKEE (reference sequence). The CDR3 runs to 16 residues. V was clipped by 4 bases and J by 6 bases; unmatched bases: 11. The CDR3 loop reads CASSRASGLAVNEQFF. The DNA for the CDR3 is TGTGCCAGCAGCCGAGCCTCGGGACTAGCTGTCAATGAGCAGTTCTTC.

CDR3 sequence reads: CASSTPGGRPSTDTQYF. The DNA for the CDR3 is TGTGCCAGCAGTACTCCGGGGGGGAGGCCGAGCACAGATACGCAGTATTTT. The rearrangement links TRBV28 to TRBJ2-3, with 8 nucleotides matching TRBD2. With 5 bases clipped from V and 0 bases from J, the junction kept 10 bases outside the gene matches. CDR1 is MDHEN, CDR2 SYDVKM, per germline. The CDR3 spans 17 residues.

V gene TRBV6-1 combines with J gene TRBJ1-4, with D unclear. V gave up 3 bases and J gave up 8 bases, with 10 bases separating them. Germline loops: CDR1 MNHNS, CDR2 SASEGT. The length of the CDR3 is 13 residues. CDR3 amino acids: CASSDTYQEKLFF. Here the CDR3 DNA reads TGTGCCAGCAGTGATACATATCAGGAAAAACTGTTTTTT.

On this clone itself: A read error may produce the germline difference seen at one junction end. This rearrangement joins TRBV7-9 to TRBJ2-2, with D unresolved. CDR3 size: 12 residues. The germline V gene has CDR1 SEHNR and CDR2 FQNEAQ (reference sequence). CDR3 nucleotides: TGTTCCAGCAGCTCTTCCACCGGGGAGCTGTTTTTT. Amino acids: CSSSSSTGELFF.

The chain is built from TRBV5-1 and TRBJ2-1, with D perhaps matching TRBD2 (5 bases). V lost 1 base, J lost 3 bases, and 17 bases lay in between. The V gene's germline CDR1 is SGHRS and CDR2 YFSETQ. This CDR3 comprises 17 residues. The CDR3 spells CASSLSGGTGSYNEQFF. CDR3 bases: TGCGCCAGCAGCTTGTCCGGCGGAACGGGAAGCTACAATGAGCAGTTCTTC.

This clone appeared once. The J gene is TRBJ1-2, the V gene TRBV4-1; 9 positions agree with TRBD1. V was clipped by 2 bases and J by 4 bases; unmatched bases: 8. The CDR3 has 16 amino acids. The germline gives CDR1 MGHRA, CDR2 YSYEKL. The CDR3 spells CASSQLTGGSRYGYTF. CDR3 sequence (DNA): TGCGCCAGCAGCCAATTAACAGGGGGCTCGCGCTATGGCTACACCTTC.

This chain joins TRBV27 and TRBJ2-1; tentative D call: TRBD2 (6 bases). The CDR3 runs 15 residues. The ends were cut back, 5 bases at V and 3 bases at J, with 14 bases in the middle. CDR1 and CDR2 from the germline V gene are MNHEY and SMNVEV (reference sequence). The CDR3 nucleotides read TGTGCCAGCAGTCCCCCAGCTAGCGACTACAATGAGCAGTTCTTC. This sequence encodes CASSPPASDYNEQFF.

The rearrangement links TRBV7-2 to TRBJ2-3, with 9 bases matching TRBD2. CDR1 and CDR2 from the germline V gene are SGHTA and FQGNSA. Trimming at V came to 1 base and at J to 3 bases, leaving 8 bases not matched to a gene. The CDR3 has 17 amino acids. CDR3 region: CASSLVPAGGGTDTQYF. The CDR3, as DNA: TGTGCCAGCAGCTTAGTACCAGCGGGAGGAGGTACAGATACGCAGTATTTT. Variable domain in full (rest from reference TRBV7-2 and TRBJ2-3): GAGVSQSPSNKVTEKGKDVELRCDPISGHTALYWYRQSLGQGLEFLIYFQGNSAPDKSGLPSDRFSAERTGGSVSTLTIQRTQQEDSAVYLCASSLVPAGGGTDTQYFGPGTRLTVL.

This clone has a single count. The rearrangement links TRBV9 to TRBJ2-2; D possibly corresponds to TRBD2 (7 bases). CDR1 is SGDLS, CDR2 YYNGEE, per germline. There are 16 residues in the CDR3. V lost 0 bases to trimming and J lost 5 bases, with 14 bases between them. The CDR3 DNA reads TGTGCCAGCAGCGTAGAAGGGGGGGCGGGGACCGGGGAGCTGTTTTTT. It yields the protein CASSVEGGAGTGELFF.

The chain joins TRBV2 to TRBJ1-1; maybe TRBD1 (5 bases). The germline CDR1 and CDR2 sequences are SNHLY and FYNNEI. The CDR3 extends over 16 amino acids. Trimming removed 3 bases at V and 6 bases at J, with 20 bases between. CDR3 residues: CASSDQWGGLAPEAFF. As DNA, the CDR3 is TGTGCCAGCAGTGATCAATGGGGGGGTTTGGCACCTGAAGCTTTCTTT.

V is TRBV19 and J is TRBJ2-3, with 11 bases identical to TRBD2. The length of the CDR3 is 17 residues. Germline V gene lookup returns CDR1 LNHDA and CDR2 SQIVND (reference sequence). The J segment lost 3 bases and the V segment lost 6 bases, leaving 11 bases of the junction unmatched. The CDR3 DNA sequence: TGTGCCAGTAGCGACAGTATCCGACTAGCGGGAACAGATACGCAGTATTTT. Amino acid sequence: CASSDSIRLAGTDTQYF.

The chain combines TRBV6-5 with TRBJ2-3, with TRBD2 identical over 11 bases. Germline V gene data show CDR1 as MNHEY and CDR2 as SVGAGI. With V trimmed by 6 bases and J by 0 bases, 2 bases remained unmatched. The CDR3 runs to 15 residues. The CDR3 DNA reads as TGTGCCAGCAGGAGGACTAGCGGGAGCACAGATACGCAGTATTTT. It translates to CASRRTSGSTDTQYF.